Here is one T cell receptor (beta chain) with its context. Its specificity is unknown. TCRdb re-called the 5' RACE reads through MiXCR, storing one row per CDR3 protein. The table shows about 200,000 distinct CDR3 sequences, with 15% to 20% occurring only once. The sample is drawn from a study of identical twins. Overall study results and limits: Cord blood's abundant beta clonotypes had fewer insertions, unlike memory repertoires. Among out-of-frame alpha sequences shared by twins, low generation probability occurred in excess.

There are 16 residues in the CDR3. Germline CDR1 DFQATT, CDR2 SNEGSKA (reference sequence). V trimming: 3 bases; J trimming: 7 bases; junction bases outside the gene matches: 12. These data were also filed under a second study, of T cells expressing NK-cell markers. That work contributes: Among the experiments, several used an anti-gamma-delta TCR antibody to restrict sorting to alpha-beta TCR T cells. HCMV specificity of the expanded NKG2C+ T cell clones was not established.

V gene TRBV20-1 combines with J gene TRBJ2-1, with 10 bases that match TRBD2. The source is a woman between 18 and 30 years old in good health. Sequences were obtained from CD8+ T cells sorted from blood. The CDR3 nucleotides read TGCAGTGCTAGGGTCCAACTAGCGGGGCACTTAAATGAGCAGTTCTTC. Protein product: CSARVQLAGHLNEQFF.